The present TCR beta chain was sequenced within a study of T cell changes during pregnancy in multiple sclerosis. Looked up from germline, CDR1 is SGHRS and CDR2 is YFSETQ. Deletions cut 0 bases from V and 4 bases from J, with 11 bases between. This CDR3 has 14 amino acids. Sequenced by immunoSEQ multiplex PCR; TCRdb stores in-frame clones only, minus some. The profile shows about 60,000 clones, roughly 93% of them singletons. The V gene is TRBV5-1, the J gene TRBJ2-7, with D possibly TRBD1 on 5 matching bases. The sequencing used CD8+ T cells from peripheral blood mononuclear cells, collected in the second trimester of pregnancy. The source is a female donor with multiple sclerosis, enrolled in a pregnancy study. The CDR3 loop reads CASSLGPGSYEQYF. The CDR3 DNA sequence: TGCGCCAGCAGCTTGGGGCCAGGGTCATACGAGCAGTACTTC.